Described below is a single T cell receptor beta chain sequence and its context. Germline loops: CDR1 SGDLS, CDR2 YYNGEE. V lost 3 bases to trimming and J lost 1 base, with 19 bases between them. The CDR3 covers 18 residues. As originally analysed: Amplification with reference gene primers provided the estimates of nucleated cell counts. Clones were sequenced by immunoSEQ multiplex PCR, and TCRdb holds only the in-frame ones, with some missing. V, J and clone size reflect that table, while D and trimming were determined from the DNA. The sample carries 65,000 to 90,000 clones, around 82% recorded once. This record belongs to a study of blood T cell repertoires in COVID-19. Study background: Samples taken during acute and convalescent COVID-19 were collected in the United States, Italy and Spain. T cells, B-cell-depleted T cells, or PBMCs supplied cDNA or gDNA.

What was sequenced was peripheral blood. The chain carries TRBV9 and TRBJ2-2; perhaps TRBD1 as D (7 bases). The sequence came from a man in his fifties or sixties with acute or convalescent COVID-19. In nucleotides, the CDR3 is TGTGCCAGCAGCGGAGAGGGGGCCCGGGGGCTGAACACCGGGGAGCTGTTTTTT. This encodes CASSGEGARGLNTGELFF.